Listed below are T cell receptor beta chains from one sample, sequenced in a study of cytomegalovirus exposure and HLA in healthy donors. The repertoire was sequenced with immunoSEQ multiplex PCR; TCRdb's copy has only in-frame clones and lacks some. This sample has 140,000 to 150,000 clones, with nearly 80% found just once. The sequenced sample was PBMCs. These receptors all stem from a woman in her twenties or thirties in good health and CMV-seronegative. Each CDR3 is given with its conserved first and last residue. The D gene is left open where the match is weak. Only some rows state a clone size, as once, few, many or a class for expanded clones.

cdr3_aa: CASSYRGFNTEAFF
cdr3_nt: TGTGCCAGCAGTTACAGGGGATTTAACACTGAAGCTTTCTTT
d_call: .
clone_size: .
j_call: TRBJ1-1
v_call: TRBV6-5

cdr3_aa: CASSHGGRQPQHF
cdr3_nt: TGTGCCAGCAGCCACGGGGGGCGTCAGCCCCAGCATTTT
d_call: .
clone_size: few
j_call: TRBJ1-5
v_call: TRBV14

cdr3_aa: CASSQDPHSYGYTF
cdr3_nt: TGCGCCAGCAGCCAAGATCCTCACAGCTATGGCTACACCTTC
d_call: .
clone_size: .
j_call: TRBJ1-2
v_call: TRBV4-1

cdr3_aa: CASSVAGGAFDEQYF
cdr3_nt: TGTGCCAGCAGCGTAGCCGGGGGGGCTTTTGACGAGCAGTACTTC
d_call: TRBD2
clone_size: .
j_call: TRBJ2-7
v_call: TRBV9

cdr3_aa: CASTQGAYYGYTF
cdr3_nt: TGCGCCAGCACTCAGGGGGCTTACTATGGCTACACCTTC
d_call: TRBD1
clone_size: .
j_call: TRBJ1-2
v_call: TRBV5-1

cdr3_aa: CASSVGGGDQETQYF
cdr3_nt: TGTGCCAGCAGTGTGGGCGGGGGGGATCAAGAGACCCAGTACTTC
d_call: TRBD2
clone_size: few
j_call: TRBJ2-5
v_call: TRBV2

cdr3_aa: CASSVDGDEKLFF
cdr3_nt: TGTGCCAGCAGCGTAGACGGAGATGAAAAACTGTTTTTT
d_call: .
clone_size: .
j_call: TRBJ1-4
v_call: TRBV9

cdr3_aa: CASSTQTRGGNQPQHF
cdr3_nt: TGTGCCAGCAGCACCCAAACCCGGGGTGGCAATCAGCCCCAGCATTTT
d_call: .
clone_size: .
j_call: TRBJ1-5
v_call: TRBV7-8

cdr3_aa: CASSFGTAGETQYF
cdr3_nt: TGTGCCAGCAGTTTCGGGACAGCAGGAGAGACCCAGTACTTC
d_call: TRBD1
clone_size: .
j_call: TRBJ2-5
v_call: TRBV27

cdr3_aa: CASSLALSRGYTF
cdr3_nt: TGTGCCAGCAGCTTGGCCCTATCGAGGGGCTACACCTTC
d_call: .
clone_size: .
j_call: TRBJ1-2
v_call: TRBV5-8

cdr3_aa: CASSGGEAGYGYTF
cdr3_nt: TGCGCCAGCAGCGGCGGGGAGGCGGGCTATGGCTACACCTTC
d_call: .
clone_size: .
j_call: TRBJ1-2
v_call: TRBV5-1

cdr3_aa: CASSPQGEVNYGYTF
cdr3_nt: TGTGCCAGCAGCCCCCAGGGGGAGGTAAACTATGGCTACACCTTC
d_call: TRBD1
clone_size: .
j_call: TRBJ1-2
v_call: TRBV7-3

cdr3_aa: CASSLVQDSEKLFF
cdr3_nt: TGCGCCAGCAGCTTGGTCCAGGACTCTGAAAAACTGTTTTTT
d_call: .
clone_size: .
j_call: TRBJ1-4
v_call: TRBV5-1

cdr3_aa: CASSPQGLAGEGAKNIQYF
cdr3_nt: TGTGCCAGCAGCCCCCAGGGACTAGCGGGGGAAGGGGCCAAAAACATTCAGTACTTC
d_call: TRBD2
clone_size: .
j_call: TRBJ2-4
v_call: TRBV9

cdr3_aa: CASSSGTSGGYNEQFF
cdr3_nt: TGTGCCAGCAGTTCCGGGACTAGCGGGGGGTACAATGAGCAGTTCTTC
d_call: TRBD2
clone_size: few
j_call: TRBJ2-1
v_call: TRBV13

cdr3_aa: CASSPGLDNQPQHF
cdr3_nt: TGCGCCAGCAGCCCGGGGTTGGACAATCAGCCCCAGCATTTT
d_call: .
clone_size: .
j_call: TRBJ1-5
v_call: TRBV5-1

cdr3_aa: CASSSVKGTNTEAFF
cdr3_nt: TGTGCCAGCAGCTCCGTCAAGGGGACAAACACTGAAGCTTTCTTT
d_call: .
clone_size: .
j_call: TRBJ1-1
v_call: TRBV5-5

cdr3_aa: CASSLDFGDTDNEQFF
cdr3_nt: TGTGCCAGCAGCTTGGACTTCGGGGATACCGACAATGAGCAGTTCTTC
d_call: .
clone_size: .
j_call: TRBJ2-1
v_call: TRBV5-6

cdr3_aa: CASSPRGQGDNDGYTF
cdr3_nt: TGTGCCAGCTCACCCCGGGGACAGGGGGATAACGATGGCTACACCTTC
d_call: TRBD1
clone_size: .
j_call: TRBJ1-2
v_call: TRBV18

cdr3_aa: CASTQLSTNEKLFF
cdr3_nt: TGTGCCAGCACACAGTTATCGACTAATGAAAAACTGTTTTTT
d_call: .
clone_size: few
j_call: TRBJ1-4
v_call: TRBV2

cdr3_aa: CASSLAGDTQYF
cdr3_nt: TGTGCCAGCAGCTTGGCCGGGGATACGCAGTATTTT
d_call: .
clone_size: .
j_call: TRBJ2-3
v_call: TRBV5-5

cdr3_aa: CASSQAATGSYYEQYF
cdr3_nt: TGCGCCAGCAGCCAAGCAGCGACAGGGAGTTACTACGAGCAGTACTTC
d_call: TRBD1
clone_size: .
j_call: TRBJ2-7
v_call: TRBV4-1